This entry lists 22 T cell receptor beta chains sequenced from one sample in a study of cytomegalovirus exposure and HLA in healthy donors. PCR involved 60 Vbeta and 13 Jbeta primers. Profiled with immunoSEQ multiplex PCR; TCRdb holds only in-frame clones, not every one. The data show over 80,000 clones, roughly 74% seen once. Sequenced: PBMCs. All receptors derive from a woman younger than 35 in good health and CMV-seropositive.

This chain uses TRBV4-1 with TRBJ2-7; maybe TRBD1 (6 bases). The V end was cut by 0 bases, the J end by 0 bases, with 9 bases between. This CDR3 spans 15 amino acids. Germline V gives CDR1 MGHRA, CDR2 YSYEKL. The CDR3 nucleotides read TGCGCCAGCAGCCAAGACAGGGGTAGCTCCTACGAGCAGTACTTC. This encodes CASSQDRGSSYEQYF.

The chain has TRBV6-5 and TRBJ1-1; D is uncertain. V dropped 0 bases and J dropped 1 base, with 12 bases sitting between them. CDR1 is MNHEY and CDR2 is SVGAGI in the germline V gene. This CDR3 contains 16 residues. The CDR3 nucleotides read TGTGCCAGCAGTTACTCGGATCTTAGGAGGAACACTGAAGCTTTCTTT. It specifies CASSYSDLRRNTEAFF.

Only a few counts were recorded for this clone. The genes are TRBV18 and TRBJ1-1; D gene uncertain. V was trimmed by 4 bases and J by 0 bases, leaving 9 bases between them. Germline V gene lookup returns CDR1 KGHSH and CDR2 LQKENI. The CDR3 has 14 residues. CDR3 nucleotide sequence: TGTGCCAGCTCACGAAGGAGGGTGAACACTGAAGCTTTCTTT. Amino acid sequence: CASSRRRVNTEAFF.

CDR3 region: CASRSGSLYNEQFF. CDR3 bases: TGTGCCAGCAGGAGCGGGAGCCTATACAATGAGCAGTTCTTC. V usage is TRBV7-9 and J usage is TRBJ2-1; 8 positions match TRBD2. The V gene end was trimmed by 6 bases and the J gene end by 4 bases; junction bases not matched to a gene: 5. The CDR3 is 14 amino acids. Germline V gene sequence: CDR1 SEHNR, CDR2 FQNEAQ (reference sequence).

The chain joins TRBV7-9 to TRBJ2-5; the D gene is possibly TRBD2 (5 bases). The CDR3 loop spans 14 amino acids. From germline, CDR1 is SEHNR and CDR2 FQNEAQ (reference sequence). The V end lost 1 base, the J end lost 5 bases, and 11 bases lay between the germline ends. CDR3 in amino acids: CASSLVFGVETQYF. In DNA, the CDR3 is TGTGCCAGCAGCTTAGTGTTCGGGGTTGAGACCCAGTACTTC.

This rearrangement joins TRBV27 to TRBJ1-6, with 8 bases identical to TRBD1. Trimming removed 2 bases from V and 5 bases from J; junction bases left unmatched: 8. Per the germline V gene, CDR1 is MNHEY and CDR2 is SMNVEV (reference sequence). CDR3 length: 17 amino acids. The DNA of the CDR3 is TGTGCCAGCAGTTTAAAACCGACAGGGGCGGATAATTCACCCCTCCACTTT. Protein: CASSLKPTGADNSPLHF.

Here the CDR3 reads CASSQVGQAPLHF. The CDR3 region has the DNA TGCGCCAGCAGCCAAGTCGGACAGGCTCCCCTCCACTTT. The chain links TRBV4-3 to TRBJ1-6; TRBD1 matches at 7 bases. Germline CDR1 is LGHNA and CDR2 is YSLEER. The CDR3 extends over 13 amino acids. The V and J ends lost 1 base and 13 bases, in that order; junction bases with no gene match: 4.

The chain employs TRBV12-5 and TRBJ1-2; the D gene is possibly TRBD1 (5 bases). The CDR3 runs to 16 residues. CDR1 and CDR2 (germline): LGHNT, FRNRAP. V lost 3 bases and J 4 bases, leaving 18 bases between the germline ends. The chain's CDR3 is CASGFRTRDRVYGYTF. CDR3 coding DNA: TGTGCTAGTGGTTTTCGAACCAGGGATAGGGTCTATGGCTACACCTTC.

J is TRBJ1-1 and V is TRBV4-3; a possible D gene is TRBD1 (5 bases). The germline V gene encodes CDR1 LGHNA and CDR2 YSLEER. The CDR3 loop spans 14 amino acids. V lost 0 bases and J lost 5, with 10 bases in between. The chain's CDR3 is CASSQDRGETEAFF. CDR3 sequence (DNA): TGCGCCAGCAGCCAAGATCGGGGGGAGACTGAAGCTTTCTTT.

The chain combines TRBV19 with TRBJ1-5, with 7 nucleotides matching TRBD1. V trimming: 7 bases; J trimming: 6 bases; junction bases outside the gene matches: 15. The germline gives CDR1 LNHDA, CDR2 SQIVND (reference sequence). This CDR3 spans 16 amino acids. In DNA form, the CDR3 reads TGTGCCAGTACCATGGCTCGGACGGACAGGCGTCAGCCCCAGCATTTT. It codes for CASTMARTDRRQPQHF.

This rearrangement joins TRBV4-3 to TRBJ2-1, with 7 bases lining up with TRBD2. J lost 9 bases, V lost 0 bases, and 8 bases had no gene match. The CDR3 runs to 15 residues. The germline V gene has CDR1 LGHNA and CDR2 YSLEER. The CDR3 DNA follows: TGCGCCAGCAGCCAAGATCACGGGGGGAAGGGTGAGCAGTTCTTC. Its protein is CASSQDHGGKGEQFF.

The chain couples TRBV5-8 to TRBJ2-3; 9 bases map to TRBD2. The CDR3 is 16 amino acids. Per the germline V gene, CDR1 is SGHTS and CDR2 is YDEGEE. J lost 0 bases, V lost 1 base, and 3 bases had no gene match. CDR3 loop: CASSLSGGRSTDTQYF. The CDR3 coding sequence is TGTGCCAGCAGCTTGAGCGGGGGGCGAAGCACAGATACGCAGTATTTT.

The gene calls are TRBV19 and TRBJ2-7, with 10 bases identical to TRBD1. CDR1 is LNHDA and CDR2 is SQIVND in the germline V gene (reference sequence). There are 15 residues in the CDR3. The trim removed 5 bases at V and 2 bases at J, leaving 6 bases unmatched. CDR3 coding DNA: TGTGCCAGTAGTCGGGGACAGGGGTTCACCTACGAGCAGTACTTC. It is translated as CASSRGQGFTYEQYF.

This clone turned up a few times. The V and J genes are TRBV7-9 and TRBJ1-1; D not certain. This CDR3 spans 17 amino acids. CDR1 and CDR2 (germline): SEHNR, FQNEAQ (reference sequence). Trimming removed 3 bases at V and 0 bases at J, with 17 bases between. The CDR3 sequence: CASSFPRGVEMNTEAFF. CDR3 in DNA: TGTGCCAGCAGCTTTCCCCGGGGAGTCGAGATGAACACTGAAGCTTTCTTT.

The chain has TRBV11-3 and TRBJ2-5; a possible D gene is TRBD2 (6 bases). Between the trimmed V and J ends, which lost 1 base and 1 base, there was a span of 13 bases. Germline-derived CDR1 and CDR2 are SGHNT and YENEEA. This CDR3 is built from 16 residues. CDR3 region: CASSLGQGGVQETQYF. DNA for the CDR3: TGTGCCAGCAGCTTAGGCCAAGGCGGGGTCCAAGAGACCCAGTACTTC.

The V call is TRBV4-1, the J call TRBJ2-2, with TRBD2 matching over 7 bases. With V trimmed by 1 base and J by 5 bases, 7 bases remained unmatched. The CDR3 is made up of 16 amino acids. The germline CDR1 and CDR2 sequences are MGHRA and YSYEKL. The chain's CDR3 is CASSQVAGAGTGELFF. For the CDR3, the DNA is TGCGCCAGCAGCCAAGTGGCGGGAGCGGGGACCGGGGAGCTGTTTTTT.

This chain links TRBV4-2 with TRBJ1-5; no definite D call. V was pared by 0 bases and J by 7 bases, with 7 bases between. CDR3 length equals 13 residues. Germline CDR1 LGHNA, CDR2 YNFKEQ. CDR3 sequence (DNA): TGTGCCAGCAGCCAAGATCAGGTCCAGCCCCAGCATTTT. This codes for CASSQDQVQPQHF.

This clone was recorded many times. The V and J genes are TRBV6-6 and TRBJ1-2; no reliable D call. Trimming stripped 4 bases from V and 4 bases from J, with 13 bases between. This CDR3 contains 14 residues. Germline V gene sequence: CDR1 MNHNY, CDR2 SVGAGI (reference sequence). The CDR3 spells CASSSGIFGYGYTF. The CDR3 nucleotides read TGTGCCAGCAGTTCGGGGATATTTGGCTATGGCTACACCTTC.

The rearrangement uses TRBV27 and TRBJ2-7, with 7 positions matching TRBD1. Germline V gives CDR1 MNHEY, CDR2 SMNVEV (reference sequence). The CDR3 runs to 13 residues. V lost 9 bases and J lost 3; bases outside the gene matches: 8. CDR3 DNA sequence: TGTGCCAGTCCTACAGGGGTGGTCTACGAGCAGTACTTC. Its protein is CASPTGVVYEQYF.

This rearrangement joins TRBV7-3 to TRBJ1-4; D is perhaps TRBD1 (6 bases). Germline V gene data show CDR1 as SGHTA and CDR2 as FQGTGA. V lost 5 bases to trimming and J lost 7 bases, with 17 bases between them. This CDR3 is 15 amino acids long. DNA for the CDR3: TGTGCCAGCAGCCCCACAGGGCTCGGGGCTGAAAAACTGTTTTTT. Encoded protein: CASSPTGLGAEKLFF.

The CDR3 here is CASSGFVGPVEQYF. In nucleotides, the CDR3 is TGTGCCAGCAGCGGTTTTGTGGGGCCAGTAGAGCAGTACTTC. The chain is built from TRBV11-1 and TRBJ2-7; D is perhaps TRBD1 (5 bases). The length of the CDR3 is 14 residues. The germline gives CDR1 SGHAT, CDR2 FQDESV (reference sequence). V was shortened by 5 bases and J by 7 bases, with 18 bases between the two germline ends.

The V gene is TRBV6-4, the J gene TRBJ2-3, with D tentatively TRBD1 (6 bases). This CDR3 region has 12 residues. V dropped 3 bases and J dropped 7 bases, with 8 bases sitting between them. From germline, CDR1 is MRHNA and CDR2 SNTAGT. The CDR3 coding sequence is TGTGCCAGCAGTGAAGGGGGAAATACGCAGTATTTT. It codes for CASSEGGNTQYF.